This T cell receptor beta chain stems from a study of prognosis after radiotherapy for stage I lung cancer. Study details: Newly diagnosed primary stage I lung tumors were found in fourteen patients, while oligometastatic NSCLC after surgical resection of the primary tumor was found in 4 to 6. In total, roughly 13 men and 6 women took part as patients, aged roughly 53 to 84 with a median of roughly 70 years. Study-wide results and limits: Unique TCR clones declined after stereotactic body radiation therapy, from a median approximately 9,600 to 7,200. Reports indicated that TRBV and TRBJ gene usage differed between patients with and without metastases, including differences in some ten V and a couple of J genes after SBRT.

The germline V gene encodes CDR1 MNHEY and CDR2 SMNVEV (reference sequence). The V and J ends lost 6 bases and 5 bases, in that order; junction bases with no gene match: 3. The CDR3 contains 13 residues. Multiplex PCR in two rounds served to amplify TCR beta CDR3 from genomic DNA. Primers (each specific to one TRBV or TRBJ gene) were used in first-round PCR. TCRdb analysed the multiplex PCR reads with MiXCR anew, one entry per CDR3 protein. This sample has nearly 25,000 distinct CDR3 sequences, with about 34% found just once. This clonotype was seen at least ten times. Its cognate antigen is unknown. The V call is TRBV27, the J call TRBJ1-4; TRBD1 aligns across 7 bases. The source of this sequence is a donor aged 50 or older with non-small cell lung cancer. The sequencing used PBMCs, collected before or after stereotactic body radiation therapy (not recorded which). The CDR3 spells CASRRGQNEKLFF. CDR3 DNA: TGTGCCAGCAGACGGGGACAGAATGAAAAACTGTTTTTT. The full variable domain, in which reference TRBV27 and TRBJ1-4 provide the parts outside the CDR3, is EAQVTQNPRYLITVTGKKLTVTCSQNMNHEYMSWYRQDPGLGLRQIYYSMNVEVTDKGDVPEGYKVSRKEKRNFPLILESPSPNQTSLYFCASRRGQNEKLFFGSGTQLSVL.